Listed here are 21 T cell receptor beta chains from one sample, sequenced in a study of OX40 agonist ivuxolimab in advanced cancers. Using immunoSEQ multiplex PCR, the repertoire was profiled, and TCRdb retains in-frame clones only, with some absent. The data contain 99,000 or so clones, roughly 90% of them singletons. The sample consisted of CD4+ or CD8+ T cells sorted from blood, taken in a trial of the OX40 agonist ivuxolimab. The receptors come from an adult with an advanced solid tumor such as melanoma, head and neck, liver or kidney cancer.

V is TRBV5-1 and J is TRBJ2-7, with 14 bases lining up with TRBD2. The V gene end was trimmed by 0 bases and the J gene end by 2 bases; junction bases not matched to a gene: 1. Germline V gene data show CDR1 as SGHRS and CDR2 as YFSETQ. This CDR3 comprises 16 residues. CDR3 bases: TGCGCCAGCAGCTTGGGGGGACTAGCGGGAGCCTACGAGCAGTACTTC. Translation gives CASSLGGLAGAYEQYF. Full variable domain (outside the CDR3, taken from reference TRBV5-1 and TRBJ2-7): KAGVTQTPRYLIKTRGQQVTLSCSPISGHRSVSWYQQTPGQGLQFLFEYFSETQRNKGNFPGRFSGRQFSNSRSEMNVSTLELGDSALYLCASSLGGLAGAYEQYFGPGTRLTVT.

The chain joins TRBV19 to TRBJ2-1; maybe TRBD1 (7 bases). The CDR3 has 17 amino acids. Trimming removed 5 bases at V and 4 bases at J, with 21 bases between. CDR1 and CDR2 from the germline V gene are LNHDA and SQIVND (reference sequence). CDR3 in amino acids: CASSADRGTAVYNEQFF. CDR3 DNA sequence: TGTGCCAGTAGTGCGGACCGCGGGACAGCAGTTTACAATGAGCAGTTCTTC. The full variable domain, with the rest looked up from reference TRBV19 and TRBJ2-1, is DGGITQSPKYLFRKEGQNVTLSCEQNLNHDAMYWYRQDPGQGLRLIYYSQIVNDFQKGDIAEGYSVSREKKESFPLTVTSAQKNPTAFYLCASSADRGTAVYNEQFFGPGTRLTVL.

The chain couples TRBV7-6 to TRBJ2-5, with 8 bases identical to TRBD1. This CDR3 has 14 residues. Germline V gene lookup returns CDR1 SGHVS and CDR2 FNYEAQ. The trim removed 8 bases at V and 2 bases at J, leaving 7 bases unmatched. CDR3 coding DNA: TGTGCCAGCTATAACTGGACAGGGCAAGAGACCCAGTACTTC. Translating it yields CASYNWTGQETQYF.

The chain couples TRBV7-2 to TRBJ1-2; D is undetermined. V dropped 1 base and J dropped 2 bases, with 2 bases sitting between them. The CDR3 runs 12 residues. Per the germline V gene, CDR1 is SGHTA and CDR2 is FQGNSA. The DNA of the CDR3 is TGTGCCAGCAGCTTAGTAAACTATGGCTACACCTTC. Its translation: CASSLVNYGYTF.

This chain uses TRBV14 with TRBJ2-1; either TRBD1 or TRBD2 may fit D (5 bases each). Trimming left V 4 bases short and J 2 bases short, with 9 bases between. The CDR3 is 14 residues long. CDR1 is SGHDN, CDR2 FVKESK, per germline. The DNA of the CDR3 is TGTGCCAGCAGCCTTGGGGACGCCTACAATGAGCAGTTCTTC. It specifies CASSLGDAYNEQFF.

The chain has TRBV7-3 and TRBJ2-3; TRBD2 matches at 13 bases. The CDR3 covers 15 residues. V was pared by 2 bases and J by 6 bases, with 2 bases of the junction left unmatched. CDR1 SGHTA and CDR2 FQGTGA come from the germline V gene. CDR3 bases: TGTGCCAGCAGCTTAGGACTAGCGGGAGTTGATACGCAGTATTTT. Translating it yields CASSLGLAGVDTQYF.

CDR3 sequence (DNA): TGCGCCAGCAGCCCGGGGGTAGTCGTAGAGACCCAGTACTTC. Translating it yields CASSPGVVVETQYF. The V gene is TRBV5-1, the J gene TRBJ2-5; a possible D gene is TRBD2 (6 bases). V was trimmed by 4 bases and J by 4 bases, leaving 14 bases between them. The germline V gene encodes CDR1 SGHRS and CDR2 YFSETQ. The CDR3 spans 14 residues.

In this sample, this clone turned up once. The chain joins TRBV14 to TRBJ2-3; no clear D. The germline V gene encodes CDR1 SGHDN and CDR2 FVKESK. This CDR3 is built from 12 residues. The germline V and J ends were trimmed by 1 base and 7 bases, with 6 bases remaining between them. Here the CDR3 reads CASSQVSNTQYF. DNA for the CDR3: TGTGCCAGCAGCCAAGTCTCAAATACGCAGTATTTT.

This clone appeared a single time. V and J are TRBV18 and TRBJ2-7; 7 nucleotides line up with TRBD1. In germline, CDR1 is KGHSH, CDR2 LQKENI. There are 13 residues in the CDR3. With 2 bases clipped from V and 7 bases from J, the junction kept 5 bases outside the gene matches. CDR3 coding DNA: TGTGCCAGCTCACCAACAGGGGCGAGGGAGCAGTACTTC. This encodes CASSPTGAREQYF.

This clone was recorded once. The chain links TRBV28 to TRBJ1-2, with D hard to call. V lost 0 bases and J 5 bases, leaving 10 bases between the germline ends. CDR3 size: 14 residues. Germline assignment: CDR1 MDHEN and CDR2 SYDVKM. The CDR3 reads CASSLWAVGYGYTF. The CDR3 region has the DNA TGTGCCAGCAGTTTATGGGCGGTTGGGTATGGCTACACCTTC.

This sequence joins TRBV6-6 and TRBJ2-3; D is possibly TRBD1 (6 bases). Deletions cut 4 bases from V and 1 base from J, with 9 bases between. The CDR3 consists of 14 residues. Germline V lookup: CDR1 MNHNY, CDR2 SVGAGI (reference sequence). CDR3 in amino acids: CASSSRQGTDTQYF. Written as DNA, the CDR3 is TGTGCCAGCAGTTCTCGACAGGGCACAGATACGCAGTATTTT.

The chain uses TRBV7-2 and TRBJ2-7; 8 bases line up with TRBD1. J gave up 8 bases and V 5 bases, and 11 bases lay outside the gene matches. The CDR3 has 14 amino acids. Germline V gene lookup returns CDR1 SGHTA and CDR2 FQGNSA. The chain's CDR3 is CASSQKTGVGKQYF. CDR3 sequence (DNA): TGTGCCAGCAGCCAAAAGACAGGGGTAGGAAAGCAGTACTTC. The full variable domain, rest sourced from reference TRBV7-2 and TRBJ2-7, is GAGVSQSPSNKVTEKGKDVELRCDPISGHTALYWYRQSLGQGLEFLIYFQGNSAPDKSGLPSDRFSAERTGGSVSTLTIQRTQQEDSAVYLCASSQKTGVGKQYFGPGTRLTVT.

This clone has only one observation. The V call is TRBV4-3, the J call TRBJ2-3; TRBD1 might be the D (6 bases). This CDR3 spans 16 amino acids. Trimming took off 1 base at V and 1 base at J, with 12 bases between the two ends. Germline V gene lookup returns CDR1 LGHNA and CDR2 YSLEER. This CDR3 is CASSQVGGAGTDTQYF. The DNA of the CDR3 is TGCGCCAGCAGCCAAGTTGGGGGCGCAGGCACAGATACGCAGTATTTT.

This clone was seen a handful of times. The V gene is TRBV30, the J gene TRBJ1-2, with D perhaps matching TRBD1 (6 bases). The V end lost 3 bases, the J end lost 0 bases, and 14 bases lay between the germline ends. Per germline, CDR1 GTSNPN and CDR2 SVGIG (reference sequence). The CDR3 has 15 amino acids. CDR3 DNA: TGTGCCTGGAGGCCCGGGGCAGGGGCTAACTATGGCTACACCTTC. It translates to CAWRPGAGANYGYTF. Drawing the rest from reference TRBV30 and TRBJ1-2, the complete variable domain is SQTIHQWPATLVQPVGSPLSLECTVEGTSNPNLYWYRQAAGRGLQLLFYSVGIGQISSEVPQNLSASRPQDRQFILSSKKLLLSDSGFYLCAWRPGAGANYGYTFGSGTRLTVV.

This chain links TRBV4-2 with TRBJ2-1; a possible D gene is TRBD1 (5 bases). Trimming took 2 bases from V and 4 from J, leaving 15 bases between them. CDR1 LGHNA and CDR2 YNFKEQ come from the germline V gene. The CDR3 has 16 residues. The CDR3 DNA reads as TGTGCCAGCAGCCAATATTGGGGCGCTTCTTACAATGAGCAGTTCTTC. As protein: CASSQYWGASYNEQFF.

The gene calls are TRBV5-1 and TRBJ1-1, with 7 positions matching TRBD1. Germline values: CDR1 SGHRS, CDR2 YFSETQ. The ends lost 4 bases at V and 0 bases at J; junction bases unmatched: 6. The CDR3 is 15 residues long. The CDR3 here is CASSTRDSMNTEAFF. In DNA form, the CDR3 reads TGCGCCAGCAGCACCCGGGACAGCATGAACACTGAAGCTTTCTTT.

V is TRBV6-5 and J is TRBJ2-7; no definite D call. In germline, CDR1 is MNHEY, CDR2 SVGAGI. CDR3 length: 13 residues. V lost 6 bases and J 3 bases, leaving 12 bases between the germline ends. The CDR3 loop reads CASRGARLYEQYF. The CDR3 nucleotides read TGTGCCAGCAGGGGCGCGAGGCTCTACGAGCAGTACTTC.

V and J are TRBV6-6 and TRBJ2-7; 11 positions agree with TRBD2. Trimming removed 5 bases from V and 5 bases from J; junction bases left unmatched: 11. The CDR3 contains 16 residues. Per the germline V gene, CDR1 is MNHNY and CDR2 is SVGAGI (reference sequence). Written as DNA, the CDR3 is TGTGCCAGCAGTACGAACCGGGCTAGCGGGAGGCACGAGCAGTACTTC. Residues: CASSTNRASGRHEQYF.

J is TRBJ2-5 and V is TRBV30, with a tentative D call TRBD2 (5 bases). The CDR3 sequence is 14 residues long. The germline V gene encodes CDR1 GTSNPN and CDR2 SVGIG (reference sequence). Trimming left V 0 bases short and J 6 bases short, with 14 bases between. The chain's CDR3 is CAWSVSPGSKTQYF. The CDR3 DNA reads TGTGCCTGGAGTGTCTCGCCGGGGTCCAAGACCCAGTACTTC. Complete variable domain (other parts from reference TRBV30 and TRBJ2-5): SQTIHQWPATLVQPVGSPLSLECTVEGTSNPNLYWYRQAAGRGLQLLFYSVGIGQISSEVPQNLSASRPQDRQFILSSKKLLLSDSGFYLCAWSVSPGSKTQYFGPGTRLLVL.

This chain connects TRBV25-1 to TRBJ1-3; D unclear. The CDR3 sequence is 13 residues long. From germline, CDR1 is MGHDK and CDR2 SYGVNS. V was cut by 9 bases and J by 3 bases, with 12 bases left in between. CDR3: CASIEAGGNTIYF. DNA for the CDR3: TGTGCCAGTATCGAGGCGGGTGGAAACACCATATATTTT.

The table lists this clone with a count of one. The chain is built from TRBV7-9 and TRBJ2-7; 14 bases line up with TRBD2. Germline CDR1 SEHNR, CDR2 FQNEAQ (reference sequence). Trimming took 2 bases from V and 3 from J; bases not matched to a gene: 3. The CDR3 is 16 amino acids. The CDR3 sequence: CASSLRGTSGSYEQYF. CDR3 bases: TGTGCCAGCAGCTTACGGGGGACTAGCGGGAGCTACGAGCAGTACTTC.